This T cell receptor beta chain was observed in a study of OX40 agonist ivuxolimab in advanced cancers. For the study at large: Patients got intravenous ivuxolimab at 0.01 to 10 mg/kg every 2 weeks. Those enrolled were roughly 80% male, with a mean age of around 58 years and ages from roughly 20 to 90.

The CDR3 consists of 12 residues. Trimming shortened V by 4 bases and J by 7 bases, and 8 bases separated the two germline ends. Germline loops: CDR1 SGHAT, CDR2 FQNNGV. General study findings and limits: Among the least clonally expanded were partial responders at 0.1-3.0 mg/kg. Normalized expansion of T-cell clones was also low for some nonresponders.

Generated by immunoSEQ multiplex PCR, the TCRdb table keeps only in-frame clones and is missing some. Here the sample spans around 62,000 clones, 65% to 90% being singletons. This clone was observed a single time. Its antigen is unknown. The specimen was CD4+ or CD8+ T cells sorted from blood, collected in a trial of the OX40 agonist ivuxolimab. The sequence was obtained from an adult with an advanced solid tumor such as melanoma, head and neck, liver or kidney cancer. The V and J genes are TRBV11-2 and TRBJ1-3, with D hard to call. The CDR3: CASSSDRNTIYF. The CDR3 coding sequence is TGTGCCAGCAGCTCAGATCGGAACACCATATATTTT.